Many counts were recorded for the clone carrying this TCR beta chain. Extracted RNA was reverse transcribed into cDNA, the sequencing template. The protocol was immunoSEQ multiplex PCR, while the TCRdb copy is restricted to in-frame clones and leaves out a portion. The table includes 150,000 to 200,000 clones, 55% to 75% detected once. Unmatched junction bases numbered 4, after V lost 1 base and J lost 8 bases. The CDR3 has 14 residues. Germline lookup yields CDR1 SGDLS and CDR2 YYNGEE. Indicated treatment: oral pan-JAK inhibitor, 5-10 mg twice daily. This entry comes from a study of CD8+ T cells in alopecia areata.

Sequencing was performed on CD4+ T cells sorted from blood, taken at week 24, from a patient treated with tofacitinib. The chain carries TRBV9 and TRBJ2-4, with 9 positions matching TRBD2. This TCR was recovered from a human donor with alopecia areata. Here the CDR3 DNA reads TGTGCCAGCAGCGTAACAATAGCGGGGGACATTCAGTACTTC. Its protein is CASSVTIAGDIQYF.